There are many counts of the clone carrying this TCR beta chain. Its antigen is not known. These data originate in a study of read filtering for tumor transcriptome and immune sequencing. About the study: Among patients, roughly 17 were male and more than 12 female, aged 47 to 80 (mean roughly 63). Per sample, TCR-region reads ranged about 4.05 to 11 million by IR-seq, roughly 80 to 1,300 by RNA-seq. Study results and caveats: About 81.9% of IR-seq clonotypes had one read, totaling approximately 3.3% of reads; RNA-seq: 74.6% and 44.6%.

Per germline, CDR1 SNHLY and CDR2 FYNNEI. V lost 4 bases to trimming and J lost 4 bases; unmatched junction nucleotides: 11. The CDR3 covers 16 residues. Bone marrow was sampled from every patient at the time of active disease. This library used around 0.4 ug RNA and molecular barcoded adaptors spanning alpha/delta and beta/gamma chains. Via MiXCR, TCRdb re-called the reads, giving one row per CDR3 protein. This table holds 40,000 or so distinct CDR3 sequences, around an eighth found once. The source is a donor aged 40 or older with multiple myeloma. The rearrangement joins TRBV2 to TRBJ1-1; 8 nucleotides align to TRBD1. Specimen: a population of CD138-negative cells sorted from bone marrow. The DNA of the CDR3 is TGTGCCAGCAGTGGCGGCAGGGGGCGTTTAGGCACTGAAGCTTTCTTT. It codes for CASSGGRGRLGTEAFF.